These T cell receptor beta chains were read from a single sample in a study of beta chain features in type 1 diabetes. Data came from immunoSEQ multiplex PCR; TCRdb stores just in-frame clones and leaves some out. The repertoire holds about 210,000 clones, about a tenth seen once, with 1% to 1.5% in the top ten. Sequenced: central memory CD4+ T cells from blood. The receptors were gathered from a man aged 18-30 years in good health. Both conserved end residues are part of each CDR3. Only part of the rows carry a size: once, few, many, or a class if the clone is expanded.

CDR3 protein	CDR3 length	J gene	V gene	clone size
CASSRDSGEQYF	12	TRBJ2-7	TRBV7-2	-
CASSSLTGFEQYF	13	TRBJ2-7	TRBV11-2	-
CASSYDADTQYF	12	TRBJ2-3	TRBV2	-
CAIKGLGTTDTQYF	14	TRBJ2-3	TRBV10-3	many
CASSFTDASEQYF	13	TRBJ2-7	TRBV5-4	few
CASGLPEGGAQYF	13	TRBJ2-5	TRBV12-5	few
CASSANGLEQYF	12	TRBJ2-7	TRBV2	-
CASSSGTETQYF	12	TRBJ2-5	TRBV2	few
CAIRLAGEGNEQFF	14	TRBJ2-1	TRBV10-3	few
CASSQDRAPRRIF	13	TRBJ2-1	TRBV4-3	few
CASSPRPTTQGREGYTF	17	TRBJ1-2	TRBV18	-
CSVEDRQGATQHF	13	TRBJ1-5	TRBV29-1	few
CASSVGGTPYEQYF	14	-	TRBV9	-
CATGQGTREQYF	12	TRBJ2-7	TRBV10-3	few
CASSLLAGVTYNEQFF	16	TRBJ2-1	TRBV7-9	few
CASSLQGGAYNEQFF	15	TRBJ2-1	TRBV5-1	many